These 31 T cell receptor beta chains came from one sample sequenced in a study of cytomegalovirus exposure and HLA in healthy donors. PCR employed 60 Vbeta and 13 Jbeta primers. Repertoires were generated with immunoSEQ multiplex PCR, while TCRdb's copy carries only in-frame clones and drops some. The sample records about 130,000 clones, about 71% being singletons. Sequenced: PBMCs. These receptors were collected from a woman aged 60-70 years in good health and CMV-seropositive.

The rearrangement links TRBV10-3 to TRBJ1-2, with D uncertain. Germline CDR1 and CDR2: ENHRY and SYGVKD. V was clipped by 0 bases and J by 6 bases, with 5 bases between them. The CDR3 sequence is 12 residues long. The CDR3 here is CAISESGDGYTF. The CDR3 DNA sequence: TGTGCCATCAGTGAGTCCGGAGATGGCTACACCTTC.

The V gene is TRBV18, the J gene TRBJ1-1; TRBD1 is a possible D gene (6 bases). V was cut by 0 bases and J by 4 bases, with 18 bases left in between. The CDR3 totals 17 residues. CDR1 is KGHSH, CDR2 LQKENI, per germline. CDR3 DNA: TGTGCCAGCTCACCACCGTCGGAGGACAGAAAGATCACTGAAGCTTTCTTT. This gives the protein CASSPPSEDRKITEAFF.

This clone was counted once. The CDR3 spells CASSSTSGRWEQYF. The CDR3 nucleotides read TGTGCCAGCAGCTCCACCAGCGGGAGATGGGAGCAGTACTTC. The J gene is TRBJ2-7, the V gene TRBV7-2; 8 nucleotides line up with TRBD2. Per the germline V gene, CDR1 is SGHTA and CDR2 is FQGNSA. The ends lost 4 bases at V and 7 bases at J; junction bases unmatched: 9. The CDR3 has 14 residues.

This chain uses TRBV9 with TRBJ2-1; 11 bases fit TRBD2. This CDR3 has 17 residues. Germline values: CDR1 SGDLS, CDR2 YYNGEE. J gave up 8 bases and V 3 bases, and 13 bases lay outside the gene matches. This chain's CDR3 is CASSAIAGGSRAYEQFF. Written as DNA, the CDR3 is TGTGCCAGCAGCGCGATAGCGGGAGGGTCCAGGGCCTATGAGCAGTTCTTC.

The chain uses TRBV15 and TRBJ2-7; 8 bases fit TRBD1. Germline V CDR1 and CDR2: LNHNV, YYDKDF (reference sequence). The J segment lost 2 bases and the V segment lost 0 bases, leaving 0 bases of the junction unmatched. This CDR3 has 14 amino acids. Here the CDR3 reads CATSRDRGPYEQYF. CDR3 in DNA: TGTGCCACCAGCAGAGACAGGGGGCCCTACGAGCAGTACTTC.

In its sample, this clone was seen once. The sample holds other DNA sequences that translate to the same CDR3. This chain links TRBV18 with TRBJ1-2; 7 bases align to TRBD1. With V trimmed by 2 bases and J by 2 bases, 2 bases remained unmatched. The CDR3 extends over 14 amino acids. The germline V gene encodes CDR1 KGHSH and CDR2 LQKENI. The CDR3 DNA sequence: TGTGCCAGCTCACCAGTACAGGGGAACTATGGCTACACCTTC. Protein: CASSPVQGNYGYTF.

J is TRBJ2-5 and V is TRBV15, with D perhaps TRBD2 (6 bases). Germline V CDR1 and CDR2: LNHNV, YYDKDF (reference sequence). V was pared by 5 bases and J by 1 base, with 11 bases between. The CDR3 is 14 amino acids. CDR3 region: CATSPPGLQETQYF. The CDR3 bases are TGTGCCACCAGCCCTCCGGGACTCCAAGAGACCCAGTACTTC.

The J gene is TRBJ2-3, the V gene TRBV10-3, with 12 bases lining up with TRBD2. Germline V gene lookup returns CDR1 ENHRY and CDR2 SYGVKD. The CDR3 runs to 15 residues. V lost 4 bases, J lost 1 base, and 0 bases stayed unmatched. CDR3 sequence reads: CAISGLAGGTDTQYF. The CDR3 nucleotides are TGTGCCATCAGTGGACTAGCGGGAGGCACAGATACGCAGTATTTT.

The chain recombines TRBV29-1 with TRBJ2-1, with D possibly matching TRBD2 (6 bases). This CDR3 is 14 amino acids long. V gave up 1 base and J gave up 9 bases, with 16 bases separating them. Germline loops: CDR1 SQVTM, CDR2 ANQGSEA. The CDR3 region has the DNA TGCAGCGTTGAAGGAGGTCGGGAGTACGGTGAGCAGTTCTTC. As protein: CSVEGGREYGEQFF.

V and J are TRBV25-1 and TRBJ1-2; D gene unclear. Germline lookup yields CDR1 MGHDK and CDR2 SYGVNS. The CDR3 has 15 residues. Trimming stripped 0 bases from V and 1 base from J, with 9 bases between. CDR3 protein: CASSEYASYNYGYTF. The CDR3, as DNA: TGTGCCAGCAGTGAATACGCCAGTTATAACTATGGCTACACCTTC.

This clone appeared a single time. The gene calls are TRBV29-1 and TRBJ1-1, with TRBD1 identical over 8 bases. Trimming took 7 bases from V and 0 from J; bases not matched to a gene: 4. Germline V gene lookup returns CDR1 SQVTM and CDR2 ANQGSEA. This CDR3 spans 13 amino acids. CDR3 DNA: TGCAGCGCTAGACAGGGGTTGAACACTGAAGCTTTCTTT. Amino acids: CSARQGLNTEAFF.

This clone was counted many times. The chain links TRBV29-1 to TRBJ2-1, with no clear D. The germline V gene encodes CDR1 SQVTM and CDR2 ANQGSEA. The CDR3 runs to 11 residues. V was clipped by 5 bases and J by 5 bases, with 7 bases between them. The CDR3 is CSVRRDNEQFF. CDR3 bases: TGCAGCGTTCGACGGGACAATGAGCAGTTCTTC.

The chain couples TRBV6-5 to TRBJ1-3, with no clear D. CDR3 size: 15 residues. Trimming removed 4 bases at V and 4 bases at J, with 14 bases between. Germline V gene data show CDR1 as MNHEY and CDR2 as SVGAGI. This CDR3 is CASSLLGDSGNTIYF. In DNA, the CDR3 is TGTGCCAGCAGTTTACTCGGTGATTCCGGAAACACCATATATTTT.

In this sample, this clone turned up once. V usage is TRBV28 and J usage is TRBJ1-5; TRBD1 aligns across 9 bases. CDR3 length: 14 residues. Per the germline V gene, CDR1 is MDHEN and CDR2 is SYDVKM. V lost 6 bases, J lost 7 bases, and 7 bases stayed unmatched. The chain's CDR3 is CASRGQGGGQPQHF. The CDR3 region has the DNA TGTGCCAGCAGGGGACAGGGTGGAGGACAGCCCCAGCATTTT. Together with reference TRBV28 and TRBJ1-5, the CDR3 gives the full variable domain: DVKVTQSSRYLVKRTGEKVFLECVQDMDHENMFWYRQDPGLGLRLIYFSYDVKMKEKGDIPEGYSVSREKKERFSLILESASTNQTSMYLCASRGQGGGQPQHFGDGTRLSIL.

The table lists this clone with a few counts. V and J are TRBV10-2 and TRBJ2-2; unclear D gene. The V end lost 4 bases, the J end lost 7 bases, and 10 bases lay between the germline ends. CDR1 WSHSY and CDR2 SAAADI come from the germline V gene. CDR3 length: 13 amino acids. The CDR3 region is CASSGLQDGELFF. For the CDR3, the DNA is TGCGCCAGCAGTGGGCTTCAGGACGGGGAGCTGTTTTTT.

This chain uses TRBV29-1 with TRBJ2-2; possible D gene TRBD1, 5 bases. Trimming took 5 bases from V and 4 from J, leaving 8 bases between them. The CDR3 is made up of 12 amino acids. The V gene's germline CDR1 is SQVTM and CDR2 ANQGSEA. The CDR3 loop is CSVTGPTGELFF. The CDR3 DNA follows: TGCAGCGTTACAGGACCCACCGGGGAGCTGTTTTTT.

V usage is TRBV27 and J usage is TRBJ1-4; 12 bases align to TRBD1. Germline assignment: CDR1 MNHEY and CDR2 SMNVEV (reference sequence). Trimming took 2 bases from V and 8 from J; bases not matched to a gene: 3. This CDR3 is built from 15 residues. CDR3 in DNA: TGTGCCAGCAGTTTAGGGGACAGGGGGCGAGAAAAACTGTTTTTT. Protein sequence: CASSLGDRGREKLFF.

This clone appeared a few times. The V gene is TRBV9, the J gene TRBJ2-3, with 7 positions matching TRBD2. This CDR3 has 14 amino acids. V lost 2 bases to trimming and J lost 6 bases; unmatched junction nucleotides: 6. Germline CDR1 and CDR2: SGDLS and YYNGEE. The CDR3 sequence: CASSVDLAADTQYF. The CDR3 DNA follows: TGTGCCAGCAGCGTCGATCTAGCGGCGGATACGCAGTATTTT.

This clone was detected only a few times. The V and J genes are TRBV12-5 and TRBJ1-1; 10 nucleotides agree with TRBD1. The germline V gene has CDR1 LGHNT and CDR2 FRNRAP. The CDR3 has 13 amino acids. Trimming removed 4 bases from V and 8 bases from J; junction bases left unmatched: 4. The CDR3: CASGWPGQGEAFF. CDR3 DNA: TGTGCTAGTGGTTGGCCGGGACAGGGGGAAGCTTTCTTT.

This clone appeared a single time. The rearrangement joins TRBV7-2 to TRBJ2-7; 8 bases match TRBD1. J lost 0 bases, V lost 1 base, and 2 bases had no gene match. The CDR3 extends over 15 amino acids. Germline V gene sequence: CDR1 SGHTA, CDR2 FQGNSA. CDR3 in amino acids: CASSLGDRTSYEQYF. For the CDR3, the DNA is TGTGCCAGCAGCTTAGGGGACAGGACCTCCTACGAGCAGTACTTC.

The chain has TRBV6-1 and TRBJ2-7; D may be TRBD1 (6 bases). The CDR3 has 14 amino acids. The germline V gene encodes CDR1 MNHNS and CDR2 SASEGT. Trimming cost V 2 bases and J 6 bases, with 14 bases left between them. In DNA form, the CDR3 reads TGTGCCAGCAGTGAACTGGACAGCCTTTCCGAGCAGTACTTC. Translated, it gives CASSELDSLSEQYF.

The V gene is TRBV7-9, the J gene TRBJ2-5, with D maybe TRBD2 (5 bases). Per the germline V gene, CDR1 is SEHNR and CDR2 is FQNEAQ (reference sequence). Trimming pared 1 base from V and 5 bases from J, leaving 11 bases between. The CDR3 covers 14 residues. In nucleotides, the CDR3 is TGTGCCAGCAGCTTAGAGAGTAGGGAGGAGACCCAGTACTTC. Protein product: CASSLESREETQYF. Drawing the rest from reference TRBV7-9 and TRBJ2-5, the complete variable domain is DTGVSQNPRHKITKRGQNVTFRCDPISEHNRLYWYRQTLGQGPEFLTYFQNEAQLEKSRLLSDRFSAERPKGSFSTLEIQRTEQGDSAMYLCASSLESREETQYFGPGTRLLVL.

This clone was recorded once. This sequence joins TRBV6-6 and TRBJ2-1, with 11 bases matching TRBD2. Germline values: CDR1 MNHNY, CDR2 SVGAGI (reference sequence). This CDR3 is 16 amino acids long. J was trimmed by 2 bases and V by 7 bases; bases with no gene match: 7. Here the CDR3 DNA reads TGTGCCAGCATTCCTAGCGGGAGGATCACCTACAATGAGCAGTTCTTC. As protein: CASIPSGRITYNEQFF.

The DNA for the CDR3 is TGTGCCAGCAGCACTCGGACAGGGGGCACCGACGAGCAGTACTTC. It codes for CASSTRTGGTDEQYF. The chain joins TRBV4-2 to TRBJ2-7, with 11 bases identical to TRBD1. Germline V lookup: CDR1 LGHNA, CDR2 YNFKEQ. The CDR3 contains 15 residues. Trimming at V came to 5 bases and at J to 5 bases, leaving 8 bases not matched to a gene.

Turning to this clone: Other DNA sequences in this specimen translate into the identical CDR3. The rearrangement joins TRBV7-9 to TRBJ1-4; TRBD1 aligns across 9 bases. The CDR3 totals 14 residues. The V gene end was trimmed by 4 bases and the J gene end by 5 bases; junction bases not matched to a gene: 2. Germline V CDR1 and CDR2: SEHNR, FQNEAQ (reference sequence). CDR3 bases: TGTGCCAGCAGCTCGGGACAGGGAAATGAAAAACTGTTTTTT. Protein product: CASSSGQGNEKLFF.

The table lists this clone with a few counts. This chain links TRBV19 with TRBJ2-6; D call uncertain. Germline assignment: CDR1 LNHDA and CDR2 SQIVND (reference sequence). The CDR3 contains 15 residues. Trimming pared 4 bases from V and 2 bases from J, leaving 9 bases between. CDR3 residues: CASSTPPPGANVLTF. Written as DNA, the CDR3 is TGTGCCAGTAGTACCCCTCCCCCTGGGGCCAACGTCCTGACTTTC.

The V call is TRBV5-1, the J call TRBJ1-6, with TRBD1 matching over 7 bases. V gave up 0 bases and J gave up 8 bases; unmatched junction bases: 5. The CDR3 is 15 residues long. Germline V lookup: CDR1 SGHRS, CDR2 YFSETQ. Written as DNA, the CDR3 is TGCGCCAGCAGCTTGGTAGGGGGCGCGGATTCACCCCTCCACTTT. Translating gives CASSLVGGADSPLHF.

The gene calls are TRBV28 and TRBJ2-1, with 13 bases aligning to TRBD2. From germline, CDR1 is MDHEN and CDR2 SYDVKM. Trimming removed 6 bases from V and 2 bases from J; junction bases left unmatched: 4. The length of the CDR3 is 16 residues. The CDR3 region is CASSHGTSGTYNEQFF. DNA for the CDR3: TGTGCCAGCAGCCACGGGACTAGCGGGACCTACAATGAGCAGTTCTTC.

CDR3 amino acids: CASSPRESGTEAFF. CDR3 nucleotide sequence: TGTGCCAGCAGCCCGAGGGAGAGTGGCACTGAAGCTTTCTTT. V is TRBV11-2 and J is TRBJ1-1; no reliable D call. There are 14 residues in the CDR3. Trimming left V 5 bases short and J 4 bases short, with 14 bases between. The V gene's germline CDR1 is SGHAT and CDR2 FQNNGV. Full variable domain (missing parts from reference TRBV11-2 and TRBJ1-1): EAGVAQSPRYKIIEKRQSVAFWCNPISGHATLYWYQQILGQGPKLLIQFQNNGVVDDSQLPKDRFSAERLKGVDSTLKIQPAKLEDSAVYLCASSPRESGTEAFFGQGTRLTVV.

This chain uses TRBV7-7 with TRBJ2-1, with TRBD1 matching 7 bases. Per the germline V gene, CDR1 is SSHAT and CDR2 is FNYEAQ (reference sequence). The V and J ends lost 5 bases and 7 bases, in that order; junction bases with no gene match: 8. CDR3 length equals 14 residues. The CDR3 loop is CASSKGGRVNEQFF. In DNA form, the CDR3 reads TGTGCCAGCAGCAAAGGGGGCAGGGTTAATGAGCAGTTCTTC.

This clone showed up just a few times. This chain links TRBV18 with TRBJ2-3; 10 positions match TRBD1. With 2 bases clipped from V and 4 bases from J, the junction kept 3 bases outside the gene matches. The germline V gene encodes CDR1 KGHSH and CDR2 LQKENI. The CDR3 sequence is 15 residues long. The CDR3 spells CASSPGTGVADTQYF. CDR3 nucleotide sequence: TGTGCCAGCTCACCAGGGACAGGGGTAGCAGATACGCAGTATTTT.